This record concerns one T cell receptor beta chain sequence. No antigen is known for it. This entry belongs to a study of T-cell reconstitution after alpha-beta-depleted transplantation in children. Unique molecular identifiers tagged the TCRbeta library. One entry per CDR3 protein results from TCRdb running MiXCR on the PCR reads. This sample has about 300,000 distinct CDR3 sequences, with over 7.5% found just once. Study results and limitations: T-cell counts and diversity at one year following transplant were attributed mainly to newly produced T cells.

The origin of this receptor is a female patient between 2 and 15 years old who had a stem cell transplant for Fanconi anemia, so the T cells may come from the graft donor. This sample comprised peripheral blood, obtained 360 days after TCRalphabeta/CD19-depleted stem cell transplant.

The DNA for the CDR3 is TGCGCCAGCAGCCAAGCCCCGACTAGCGAGCAGTTCTTC. Residues: CASSQAPTSEQFF. The chain joins TRBV4-1 to TRBJ2-1; TRBD2 aligns across 7 bases. Germline V gene data show CDR1 as MGHRA and CDR2 as YSYEKL. V lost 1 base and J lost 10; bases outside the gene matches: 4. The CDR3 has 13 amino acids.